This TCR beta chain derives from a study of radiation and T cells in renal cell carcinoma. The CDR3 has 13 amino acids. V lost 9 bases and J 2 bases, leaving 12 bases between the germline ends. Per the germline V gene, CDR1 is LGHNT and CDR2 is FRNRAP. Indicated time point: baseline pretreatment blood. Stated treatment: 15 Gy SBRT to primary tumor, nephrectomy 4 weeks later. Only in-frame clones appear in the TCRdb table, and some are missing; sequencing was by immunoSEQ multiplex PCR. The sample has 150,000 or so clones; about 87% are singletons. The sample consisted of blood, taken from a patient whose treatment included radiotherapy and nephrectomy. This chain joins TRBV12-5 and TRBJ2-3, with D maybe TRBD2 (6 bases). This sequence was found in a woman aged 65 to 85 with renal cell carcinoma. The CDR3 loop reads CASGTSYTDTQYF. CDR3 nucleotide sequence: TGTGCTAGCGGGACTTCTTACACAGATACGCAGTATTTT.